This entry features one T cell receptor (beta chain) sequence. This record comes from a study of cytomegalovirus exposure and HLA in healthy donors. The CDR3 runs to 15 residues. Germline CDR1 reads SGHTA; CDR2 reads FQGTGA. The V segment lost 6 bases and the J segment 4 bases; nucleotides outside the gene matches: 7. The PCR employed 60 Vbeta primers together with 13 Jbeta primers. Libraries were prepared by immunoSEQ multiplex PCR; TCRdb keeps only in-frame clonotypes and omits some of them. The sample table sets out about 160,000 clones. The clonotype originates from a woman aged 55-69 years in good health and CMV-seronegative. The sample comprised PBMCs. The chain is built from TRBV7-3 and TRBJ1-1, with TRBD1 identical over 11 bases. The CDR3 sequence: CASRLTGTGGTEAFF. CDR3 in DNA: TGTGCCAGCAGGCTGACCGGGACAGGGGGCACTGAAGCTTTCTTT.